A selection of T cell receptor beta chains follows, all from one sample in a study of blood T cells in healthy people across ages. Using its own MiXCR run on the 5' RACE reads, TCRdb lists one record per CDR3 protein. Here the sample spans about 640,000 distinct CDR3 sequences, under 70% being singletons. Sequencing was carried out using blood. The receptors originated from a man aged 55-75 years in good health. CDR3s include the opening cysteine and the closing phenylalanine or tryptophan. The D gene is left open where the match is weak. Not every row has a clone size; where given, it reads once, few, many or a size class.

v_gene	j_gene	abundance	d_gene	CDR3aa	CDR3nt
TRBV20-1	TRBJ2-5	few	TRBD1	CSLVGQAQETQYF	TGCAGTCTGGTGGGACAGGCACAAGAGACCCAGTACTTC
TRBV6-5	TRBJ2-5	.	.	CASSYAGPQETQYF	TGTGCCAGCAGTTACGCTGGGCCTCAAGAGACCCAGTACTTC
TRBV20-1	TRBJ2-5	.	TRBD1	CSASRGRGTQYF	TGCAGTGCTTCCAGGGGGCGAGGGACCCAGTACTTC
TRBV7-9	TRBJ2-5	.	.	CASSTGSGATWTQYF	TGTGCCAGCAGCACGGGGTCCGGGGCCACCTGGACCCAGTACTTC
TRBV29-1	TRBJ1-2	.	.	CSVESTQGTGYTF	TGCAGCGTTGAAAGTACGCAGGGGACTGGCTACACCTTC
TRBV10-3	TRBJ2-5	.	.	CAISNYSQETQYF	TGTGCCATCAGTAATTACAGCCAAGAGACCCAGTACTTC
TRBV9	TRBJ1-2	.	.	CASSGSPGGAKNYGYTF	TGTGCCAGCAGCGGAAGCCCCGGGGGGGCCAAGAACTATGGCTACACCTTC
TRBV2	TRBJ2-1	.	TRBD2	CASSVATSGGEQFF	TGTGCCAGCAGTGTGGCAACTAGCGGGGGTGAGCAGTTCTTC
TRBV5-1	TRBJ2-1	.	TRBD2	CASSLLLAGGHNEQFF	TGCGCCAGCAGCCTACTCTTAGCGGGGGGGCACAATGAGCAGTTCTTC
TRBV2	TRBJ2-7	.	.	CASKQRTSYEQYF	TGTGCCAGCAAGCAGAGGACCTCCTACGAGCAGTACTTC
TRBV7-8	TRBJ2-6	few	.	CASSLNGPSSGANVLTF	TGTGCCAGCAGCTTGAACGGACCTAGCTCTGGGGCCAACGTCTTGACTTTC
TRBV12-5	TRBJ2-5	.	.	CASGQGIETQYF	TGTGCTAGTGGACAAGGGATTGAGACCCAGTACTTC
TRBV6-2/TRBV6-3	TRBJ2-7	few	TRBD1	CASTPSQGAPYYEQYF	TGTGCCAGCACTCCCAGCCAGGGGGCACCGTACTACGAGCAGTACTTC
TRBV5-1	TRBJ2-7	.	.	CASGGEFSYEQYF	TGCGCCAGCGGTGGGGAATTCTCCTACGAGCAGTACTTC
TRBV7-2	TRBJ2-5	.	TRBD1	CASSLSILTGGSGTQYF	TGTGCCAGCAGCTTGTCCATTCTGACAGGGGGCAGTGGGACCCAGTACTTC
TRBV20-1	TRBJ2-1	.	.	CSAVSYNEQFF	TGCAGTGCTGTCTCCTACAATGAGCAGTTCTTC
TRBV5-6	TRBJ2-7	.	TRBD1	CASSLDLQGADEQYF	TGTGCCAGCAGCTTGGACCTACAGGGGGCGGATGAGCAGTACTTC
TRBV6-5	TRBJ2-7	.	.	CAGSYGTTYEQYF	TGTGCCGGCAGTTATGGGACAACCTACGAGCAGTACTTC
TRBV5-6	TRBJ2-1	.	.	CASSPTGHNEQFF	TGTGCCAGCAGCCCGACAGGACACAATGAGCAGTTCTTC
TRBV20-1	TRBJ1-5	.	.	CSARLGRASNQPQHF	TGCAGTGCTAGACTCGGCAGGGCCTCTAATCAGCCCCAGCATTTT
TRBV5-6	TRBJ2-1	.	TRBD2	CASSWGLAGVGEQFF	TGTGCCAGCAGCTGGGGACTAGCGGGGGTGGGTGAGCAGTTCTTC
TRBV7-9	TRBJ2-3	.	.	CASSFSRYTDTQYF	TGTGCCAGCAGCTTTAGCCGCTATACAGATACGCAGTATTTT
TRBV3-1	TRBJ2-5	few	TRBD2	CASSQRLAVYQETQYF	TGTGCCAGCAGTCAAAGACTAGCGGTGTACCAAGAGACCCAGTACTTC
TRBV5-5	TRBJ1-4	.	TRBD1	CASSQGDSSEKLFF	TGTGCCAGCAGCCAAGGGGACAGTAGTGAAAAACTGTTTTTT
TRBV5-1	TRBJ1-4	.	TRBD1	CASSLSIQGEGEKLFF	TGCGCCAGCAGCTTGTCAATACAGGGGGAAGGTGAAAAACTGTTTTTT
TRBV6-6	TRBJ2-7	.	TRBD1	CASTPGRGFTYEQYF	TGTGCCAGCACCCCTGGCAGGGGGTTTACCTACGAGCAGTACTTC
TRBV9	TRBJ2-1	once	TRBD1	CASSAGGQYNEQFF	TGTGCCAGCAGCGCAGGGGGCCAATACAATGAGCAGTTCTTC
TRBV11-2	TRBJ2-1	.	.	CASSPGTGEQFF	TGTGCCAGCAGCCCGGGGACCGGAGAGCAGTTCTTC
TRBV29-1	TRBJ2-4	few	.	CSVTDGFQNIQYF	TGCAGCGTAACCGACGGATTCCAAAACATTCAGTACTTC
TRBV2	TRBJ2-5	few	.	CASSEAKVAQYF	TGTGCCAGCAGTGAAGCTAAAGTGGCCCAGTACTTC
TRBV20-1	TRBJ2-1	.	.	CSASMVAVNEQFF	TGCAGTGCTAGTATGGTAGCTGTCAATGAGCAGTTCTTC
TRBV20-1	TRBJ2-5	few	TRBD1	CSASKGQAKETQYF	TGCAGTGCTAGTAAGGGACAGGCAAAAGAGACCCAGTACTTC
TRBV6-2/TRBV6-3	TRBJ2-5	.	TRBD2	CASSYAGTSGGETQYF	TGTGCCAGCAGTTACGCAGGGACTAGCGGGGGAGAGACCCAGTACTTC
TRBV29-1	TRBJ1-4	once	.	CSAKGGVADYTNEKLFF	TGCAGCGCGAAGGGGGGTGTGGCAGACTATACTAATGAAAAACTGTTTTTT
TRBV28	TRBJ2-4	.	TRBD2	CASTSMGGARSKNIQYF	TGTGCCAGCACCTCCATGGGAGGGGCGCGGTCCAAAAACATTCAGTACTTC
TRBV11-2	TRBJ2-7	.	.	CASSLQWGANEQYF	TGTGCCAGCAGCTTACAATGGGGGGCCAACGAGCAGTACTTC
TRBV7-9	TRBJ1-4	.	.	CASSSTAETDEKLFF	TGTGCCAGCAGCTCTACGGCGGAGACTGATGAAAAACTGTTTTTT
TRBV5-1	TRBJ1-1	.	TRBD1	CASSWTGGMGTEAFF	TGCGCCAGCAGCTGGACAGGGGGTATGGGGACTGAAGCTTTCTTT
TRBV10-3	TRBJ2-1	.	TRBD2	CAISESGLAGNEQFF	TGTGCCATCAGTGAGTCGGGACTAGCAGGGAATGAGCAGTTCTTC
TRBV27	TRBJ2-3	.	TRBD2	CASNPGTSGGDTQYF	TGTGCCAGCAATCCAGGGACTAGCGGGGGAGATACGCAGTATTTT
TRBV7-2	TRBJ2-3	.	.	CASSPPADKQYF	TGTGCCAGCAGCCCCCCGGCGGACAAGCAGTATTTT
TRBV5-1	TRBJ2-6	.	.	CASSLKSSGANVLTF	TGCGCCAGCAGCTTAAAGAGCTCTGGGGCCAACGTCCTGACTTTC
TRBV5-1	TRBJ2-1	many	TRBD1	CASSNGQGAGNEQFF	TGCGCCAGCAGCAACGGACAGGGGGCGGGAAATGAGCAGTTCTTC
TRBV20-1	TRBJ2-3	.	.	CSATPPVEGTDTQYF	TGCAGTGCTACGCCCCCAGTGGAGGGCACAGATACGCAGTATTTT
TRBV6-6	TRBJ1-2	.	.	CASSYSIETGMFYGYTF	TGTGCCAGCAGTTACTCGATAGAAACAGGGATGTTCTATGGCTACACCTTC
TRBV6-5	TRBJ2-7	few	.	CASSYSNQLYEQYF	TGTGCCAGCAGTTACTCGAACCAACTCTACGAGCAGTACTTC
TRBV20-1	TRBJ2-7	.	TRBD2	CSATDRGGVLQQYF	TGCAGTGCTACCGATCGCGGGGGGGTCCTACAGCAGTACTTC
TRBV15	TRBJ2-5	.	.	CATSRIRDTEETQYF	TGTGCCACCAGCAGAATCCGGGACACTGAAGAGACCCAGTACTTC
TRBV7-9	TRBJ2-3	.	TRBD1	CASSLRDREGSDTQYF	TGTGCCAGCAGCCTACGGGACAGGGAAGGCTCAGATACGCAGTATTTT
TRBV20-1	TRBJ1-5	few	.	CSASLRGAGQPQHF	TGCAGTGCTAGCCTACGGGGGGCCGGGCAGCCCCAGCATTTT
TRBV9	TRBJ2-1	.	TRBD1	CASSVVAGGSEQFF	TGTGCCAGCAGCGTAGTGGCAGGGGGCTCTGAGCAGTTCTTC
TRBV20-1	TRBJ2-7	.	.	CSAREGASYEQYF	TGCAGTGCTAGAGAAGGGGCTTCCTACGAGCAGTACTTC
TRBV5-1	TRBJ2-3	.	.	CASSLLMDTQYF	TGCGCCAGCAGCCTACTTATGGATACGCAGTATTTT
TRBV28	TRBJ1-2	few	.	CASSWGVGYTF	TGTGCCAGCAGTTGGGGTGTCGGCTACACCTTC
TRBV15	TRBJ2-1	.	TRBD1	CATSGTRDRSYNEQFF	TGTGCCACCAGCGGTACCAGGGACAGATCCTACAATGAGCAGTTCTTC